This section outlines one T cell receptor beta chain sequence together with its context. Original handling: The assay estimated nucleated cells by amplifying reference gene primers. Here immunoSEQ multiplex PCR was the method, and the copy in TCRdb shows in-frame clones only, minus some. Clone size and the V and J calls come from that table; the DNA yielded D and trimming. The table lists around 130,000 clones, around 90% of them singletons. These data are taken from a study of blood T cell repertoires in COVID-19. In the study overall: Acute and convalescent COVID-19 samples came from the United States, Italy and Spain.

Followed longitudinally, the Seattle patients had been enrolled during active infection. The germline V gene encodes CDR1 LNHDA and CDR2 SQIVND (reference sequence). CDR3 size: 14 residues. Trimming pared 7 bases from V and 2 bases from J, leaving 14 bases between. This TCR derives from a human donor with COVID-19, enrolled during active disease. The donor label of this sample is uncertain. This chain links TRBV19 with TRBJ1-2; no definite D call. The sequencing sample was made of peripheral blood. The CDR3 here is CASTRNAENYGYTF. The CDR3, as DNA: TGTGCCAGTACCCGTAACGCGGAGAACTATGGCTACACCTTC.